These 9 T cell receptor beta chains share one sample of origin, sequenced in a study of blood T cell repertoires in COVID-19. Sequencing was performed with immunoSEQ multiplex PCR; in TCRdb, only in-frame clones are kept and a portion is missing. This table has roughly 66,000 clones, roughly 80% appearing once. Specimen: peripheral blood. These receptors originate from a woman in her fifties or sixties with acute or convalescent COVID-19.

This clone was seen only a few times. The genes are TRBV27 and TRBJ1-1; no reliable D call. Looked up from germline, CDR1 is MNHEY and CDR2 is SMNVEV (reference sequence). Deletions cut 3 bases from V and 1 base from J, with 9 bases between. This CDR3 spans 14 amino acids. CDR3 sequence: CASSFQARNTEAFF. The CDR3 DNA sequence: TGTGCCAGCAGTTTTCAGGCCCGGAACACTGAAGCTTTCTTT.

This clone appeared a single time. V usage is TRBV6-5 and J usage is TRBJ2-3, with 7 bases aligning to TRBD2. This CDR3 contains 11 residues. The V and J ends lost 11 bases and 9 bases, in that order; junction bases with no gene match: 8. Germline loops: CDR1 MNHEY, CDR2 SVGAGI. The CDR3 loop is CAARDYITQYF. In DNA form, the CDR3 reads TGTGCCGCCCGGGACTATATAACGCAGTATTTT.

This clone was observed a single time. This chain connects TRBV19 to TRBJ2-7; 10 bases fit TRBD2. V lost 4 bases to trimming and J lost 1 base; unmatched junction nucleotides: 1. The CDR3 is 14 amino acids. Germline V lookup: CDR1 LNHDA, CDR2 SQIVND (reference sequence). Here the CDR3 reads CASSKLAGSYEQYF. In nucleotides, the CDR3 is TGTGCCAGTAGTAAACTAGCGGGGTCCTACGAGCAGTACTTC. The entire variable domain, with the rest obtained from reference TRBV19 and TRBJ2-7, is as follows: DGGITQSPKYLFRKEGQNVTLSCEQNLNHDAMYWYRQDPGQGLRLIYYSQIVNDFQKGDIAEGYSVSREKKESFPLTVTSAQKNPTAFYLCASSKLAGSYEQYFGPGTRLTVT.

V is TRBV5-1 and J is TRBJ1-4; possibly TRBD1 for D (5 bases). Germline V gives CDR1 SGHRS, CDR2 YFSETQ. CDR3 length equals 15 residues. Trimming left V 0 bases short and J 7 bases short, with 13 bases between. The CDR3 DNA reads as TGCGCCAGCAGCTTGGATGGGGGGACCGGTGAAAAACTGTTTTTT. Its translation: CASSLDGGTGEKLFF.

The rearrangement uses TRBV13 and TRBJ1-1; D unclear. Trimming took off 5 bases at V and 1 base at J, with 11 bases between the two ends. Germline V CDR1 and CDR2: PRHDT, FYEKMQ (reference sequence). The CDR3 is 14 residues long. The CDR3 sequence: CASSPTGRNTEAFF. CDR3 bases: TGTGCCAGCAGCCCGACGGGTAGGAACACTGAAGCTTTCTTT.

The chain links TRBV7-7 to TRBJ1-6; TRBD1 is a possible D gene (5 bases). V dropped 1 base and J dropped 7 bases, with 8 bases sitting between them. CDR1 is SSHAT and CDR2 is FNYEAQ in the germline V gene (reference sequence). This CDR3 comprises 14 residues. In nucleotides, the CDR3 is TGTGCCAGCAGCTTAGACAGGCAGAATTCACCCCTCCACTTT. Its translation: CASSLDRQNSPLHF.

V is TRBV18 and J is TRBJ1-1; tentatively, D is TRBD1 (6 bases). The germline gives CDR1 KGHSH, CDR2 LQKENI. Deletions cut 4 bases from V and 5 bases from J, with 11 bases between. The CDR3 loop spans 13 amino acids. This CDR3 reads CASSLQGGTEAFF. As DNA, the CDR3 is TGTGCCAGCTCACTACAGGGTGGGACTGAAGCTTTCTTT.

The V and J genes are TRBV19 and TRBJ2-7, with 8 bases that match TRBD1. CDR1 and CDR2 from the germline V gene are LNHDA and SQIVND (reference sequence). The CDR3 extends over 14 amino acids. V trimming: 6 bases; J trimming: 3 bases; junction bases outside the gene matches: 7. CDR3 amino acids: CASSTTGGGYEQYF. The CDR3 DNA is TGTGCCAGTAGCACAACAGGGGGAGGCTACGAGCAGTACTTC.

The V and J genes are TRBV6-5 and TRBJ1-1; 7 positions agree with TRBD1. The CDR3 covers 12 residues. Per germline, CDR1 MNHEY and CDR2 SVGAGI. J lost 6 bases, V lost 5 bases, and 3 bases had no gene match. CDR3 loop: CASSTGAPEAFF. The CDR3 DNA reads as TGTGCCAGCAGTACAGGGGCCCCTGAAGCTTTCTTT.